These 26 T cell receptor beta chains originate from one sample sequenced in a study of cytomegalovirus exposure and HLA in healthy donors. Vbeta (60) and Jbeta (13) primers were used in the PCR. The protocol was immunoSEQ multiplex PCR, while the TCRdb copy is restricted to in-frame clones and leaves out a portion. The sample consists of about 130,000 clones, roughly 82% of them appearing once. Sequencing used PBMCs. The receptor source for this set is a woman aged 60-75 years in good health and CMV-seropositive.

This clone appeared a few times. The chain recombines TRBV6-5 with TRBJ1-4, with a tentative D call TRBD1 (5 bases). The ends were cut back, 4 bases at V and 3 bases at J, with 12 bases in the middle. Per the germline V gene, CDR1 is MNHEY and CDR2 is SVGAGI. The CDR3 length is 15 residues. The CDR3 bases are TGTGCCAGCAGTTCGGAACAGGCGCCTAATGAAAAACTGTTTTTT. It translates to CASSSEQAPNEKLFF.

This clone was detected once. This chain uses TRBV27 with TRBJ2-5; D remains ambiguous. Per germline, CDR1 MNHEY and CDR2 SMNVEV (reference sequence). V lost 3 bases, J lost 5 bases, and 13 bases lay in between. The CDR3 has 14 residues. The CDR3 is CASSFSLDGETQYF. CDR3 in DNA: TGTGCCAGCAGTTTCTCCCTAGACGGGGAGACCCAGTACTTC.

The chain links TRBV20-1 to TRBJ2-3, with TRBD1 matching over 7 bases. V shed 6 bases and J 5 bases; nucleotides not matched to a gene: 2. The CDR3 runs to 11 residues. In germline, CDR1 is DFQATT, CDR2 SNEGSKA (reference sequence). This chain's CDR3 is CSAHRGDTQYF. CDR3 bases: TGCAGTGCCCACAGGGGAGATACGCAGTATTTT.

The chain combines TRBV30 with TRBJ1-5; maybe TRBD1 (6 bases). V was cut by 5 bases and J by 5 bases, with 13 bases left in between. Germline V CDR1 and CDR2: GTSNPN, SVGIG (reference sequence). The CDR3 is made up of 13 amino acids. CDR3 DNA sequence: TGTGCCTGGGCGGGGGGGGCCGATCAGCCCCAGCATTTT. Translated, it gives CAWAGGADQPQHF.

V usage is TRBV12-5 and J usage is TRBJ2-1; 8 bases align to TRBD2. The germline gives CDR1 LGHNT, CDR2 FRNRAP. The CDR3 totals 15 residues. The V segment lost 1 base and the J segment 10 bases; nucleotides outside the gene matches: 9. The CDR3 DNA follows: TGTGCTAGTGGTTTGGGGGACGGGAGGGCGGAGGAGCAGTTCTTC. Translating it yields CASGLGDGRAEEQFF. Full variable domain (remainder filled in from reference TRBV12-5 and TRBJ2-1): DARVTQTPRHKVTEMGQEVTMRCQPILGHNTVFWYRQTMMQGLELLAYFRNRAPLDDSGMPKDRFSAEMPDATLATLKIQPSEPRDSAVYFCASGLGDGRAEEQFFGPGTRLTVL.

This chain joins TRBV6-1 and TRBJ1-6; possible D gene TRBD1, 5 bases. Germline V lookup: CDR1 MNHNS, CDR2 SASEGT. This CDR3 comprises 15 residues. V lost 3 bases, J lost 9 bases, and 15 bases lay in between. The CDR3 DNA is TGTGCCAGCAGTGACGGGGGGATAGTCAGTTCACCCCTCCACTTT. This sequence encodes CASSDGGIVSSPLHF.

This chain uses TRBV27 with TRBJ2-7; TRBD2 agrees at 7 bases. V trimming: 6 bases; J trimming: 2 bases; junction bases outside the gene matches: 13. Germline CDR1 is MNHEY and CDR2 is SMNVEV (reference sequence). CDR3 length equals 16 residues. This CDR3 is CASSHNPYLAAYEQYF. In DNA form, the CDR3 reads TGTGCCAGCAGCCATAACCCGTACCTAGCGGCCTACGAGCAGTACTTC.

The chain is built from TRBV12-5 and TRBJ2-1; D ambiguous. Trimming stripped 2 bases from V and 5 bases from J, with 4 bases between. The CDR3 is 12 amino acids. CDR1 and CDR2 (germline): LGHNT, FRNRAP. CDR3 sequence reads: CASGLPDNEQFF. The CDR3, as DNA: TGTGCTAGTGGTTTGCCTGACAATGAGCAGTTCTTC.

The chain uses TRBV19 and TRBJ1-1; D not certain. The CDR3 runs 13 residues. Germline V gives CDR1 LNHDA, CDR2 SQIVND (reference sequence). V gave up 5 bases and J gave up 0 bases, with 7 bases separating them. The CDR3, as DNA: TGTGCCAGTAGTGGCGGGTTGAACACTGAAGCTTTCTTT. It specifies CASSGGLNTEAFF.

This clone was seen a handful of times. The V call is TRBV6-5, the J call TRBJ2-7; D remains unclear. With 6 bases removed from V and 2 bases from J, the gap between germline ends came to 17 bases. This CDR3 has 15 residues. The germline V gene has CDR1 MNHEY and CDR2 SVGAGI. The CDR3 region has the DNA TGTGCCAGCAGCTCTCTTGGCTCTTCCCCCTACGAGCAGTACTTC. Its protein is CASSSLGSSPYEQYF.

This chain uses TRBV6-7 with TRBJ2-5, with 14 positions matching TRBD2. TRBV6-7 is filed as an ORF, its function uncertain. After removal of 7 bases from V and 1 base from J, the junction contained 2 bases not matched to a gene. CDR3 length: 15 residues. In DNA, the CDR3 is TGTGCCAGCAACGGACTAGCGGGGGGCCAAGAGACCCAGTACTTC. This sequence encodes CASNGLAGGQETQYF.

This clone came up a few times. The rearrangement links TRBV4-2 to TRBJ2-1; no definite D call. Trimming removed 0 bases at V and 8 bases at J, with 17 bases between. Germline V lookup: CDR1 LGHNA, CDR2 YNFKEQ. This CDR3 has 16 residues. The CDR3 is CASSQDGVGSIDEQFF. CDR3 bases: TGTGCCAGCAGCCAAGATGGCGTGGGTAGCATCGATGAGCAGTTCTTC.

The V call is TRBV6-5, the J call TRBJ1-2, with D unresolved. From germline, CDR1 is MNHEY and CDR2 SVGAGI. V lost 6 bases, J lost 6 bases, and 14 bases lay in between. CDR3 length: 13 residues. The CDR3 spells CASSQAERDGYTF. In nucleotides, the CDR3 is TGTGCCAGCAGCCAGGCAGAGCGGGATGGCTACACCTTC.

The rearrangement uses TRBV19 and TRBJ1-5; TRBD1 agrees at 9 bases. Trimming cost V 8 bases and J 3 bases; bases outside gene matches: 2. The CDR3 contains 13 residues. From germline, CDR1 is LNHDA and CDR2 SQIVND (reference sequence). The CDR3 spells CASGQGINQPQHF. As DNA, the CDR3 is TGTGCCAGTGGACAGGGGATCAATCAGCCCCAGCATTTT. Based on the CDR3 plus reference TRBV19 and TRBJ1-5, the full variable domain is DGGITQSPKYLFRKEGQNVTLSCEQNLNHDAMYWYRQDPGQGLRLIYYSQIVNDFQKGDIAEGYSVSREKKESFPLTVTSAQKNPTAFYLCASGQGINQPQHFGDGTRLSIL.

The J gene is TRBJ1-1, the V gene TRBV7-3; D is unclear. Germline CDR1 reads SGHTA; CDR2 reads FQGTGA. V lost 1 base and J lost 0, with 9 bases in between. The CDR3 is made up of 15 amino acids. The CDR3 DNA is TGTGCCAGCAGCTTAAGTCCAGTTTTGAACACTGAAGCTTTCTTT. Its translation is CASSLSPVLNTEAFF.

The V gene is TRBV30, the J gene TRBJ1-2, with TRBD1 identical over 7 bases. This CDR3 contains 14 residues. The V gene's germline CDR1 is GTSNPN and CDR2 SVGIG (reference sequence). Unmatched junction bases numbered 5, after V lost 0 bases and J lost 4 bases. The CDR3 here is CAWSVSRGTYGYTF. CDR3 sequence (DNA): TGTGCCTGGAGTGTTAGCAGGGGGACCTATGGCTACACCTTC.

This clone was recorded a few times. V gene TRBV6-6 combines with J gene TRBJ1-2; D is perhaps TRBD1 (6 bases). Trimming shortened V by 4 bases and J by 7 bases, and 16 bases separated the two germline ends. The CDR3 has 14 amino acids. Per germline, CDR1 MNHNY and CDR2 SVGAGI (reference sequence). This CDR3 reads CASSSGTPVGGYTF. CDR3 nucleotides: TGTGCCAGCAGTTCCGGGACACCGGTCGGTGGCTACACCTTC.

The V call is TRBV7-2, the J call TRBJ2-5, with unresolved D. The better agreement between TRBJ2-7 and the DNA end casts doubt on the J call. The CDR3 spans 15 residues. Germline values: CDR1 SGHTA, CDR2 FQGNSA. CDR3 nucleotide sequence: TGTGCCAGCAGCTTAAGTAGGTCAGGCTTCTACGAGCAGTACTTC. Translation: CASSLSRSGFYEQYF.

The CDR3 spells CASSFRRTDYNEQFF. The CDR3 DNA sequence: TGTGCCAGCAGCTTCCGCCGGACAGACTACAATGAGCAGTTCTTC. V and J are TRBV7-9 and TRBJ2-1, with D perhaps matching TRBD1 (6 bases). This CDR3 spans 15 amino acids. Germline V gene lookup returns CDR1 SEHNR and CDR2 FQNEAQ (reference sequence). The germline V and J ends were trimmed by 3 bases and 3 bases, with 12 bases remaining between them.

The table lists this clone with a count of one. The CDR3 sequence: CASSQDGGGGFNYGYTF. As DNA, the CDR3 is TGCGCCAGCAGCCAAGATGGCGGGGGGGGATTCAACTATGGCTACACCTTC. The chain combines TRBV4-3 with TRBJ1-2, with D possibly TRBD1 on 5 matching bases. Germline loops: CDR1 LGHNA, CDR2 YSLEER. CDR3 length: 17 amino acids. V lost 0 bases, J lost 2 bases, and 16 bases lay in between.

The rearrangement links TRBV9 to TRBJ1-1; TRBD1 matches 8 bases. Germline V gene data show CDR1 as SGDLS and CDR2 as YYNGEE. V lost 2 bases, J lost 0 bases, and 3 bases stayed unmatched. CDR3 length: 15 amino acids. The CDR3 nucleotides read TGTGCCAGCAGCGTCAGGGACAGGCTGAACACTGAAGCTTTCTTT. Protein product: CASSVRDRLNTEAFF.

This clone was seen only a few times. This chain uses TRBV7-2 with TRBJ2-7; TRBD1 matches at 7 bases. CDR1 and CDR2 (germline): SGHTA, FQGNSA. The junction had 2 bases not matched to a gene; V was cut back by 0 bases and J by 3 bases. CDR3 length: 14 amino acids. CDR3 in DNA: TGTGCCAGCAGCTTAGCGGACAGGCTCTACGAGCAGTACTTC. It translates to CASSLADRLYEQYF.

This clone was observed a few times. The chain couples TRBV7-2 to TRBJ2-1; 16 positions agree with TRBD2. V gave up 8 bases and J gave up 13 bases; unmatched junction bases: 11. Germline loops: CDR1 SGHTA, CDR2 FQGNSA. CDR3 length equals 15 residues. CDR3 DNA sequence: TGTGCCAGCGGCCCCTTCGGGACTAGCGGGAGGGCACAGTTCTTC. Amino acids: CASGPFGTSGRAQFF. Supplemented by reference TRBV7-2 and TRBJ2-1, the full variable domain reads GAGVSQSPSNKVTEKGKDVELRCDPISGHTALYWYRQSLGQGLEFLIYFQGNSAPDKSGLPSDRFSAERTGGSVSTLTIQRTQQEDSAVYLCASGPFGTSGRAQFFGPGTRLTVL.

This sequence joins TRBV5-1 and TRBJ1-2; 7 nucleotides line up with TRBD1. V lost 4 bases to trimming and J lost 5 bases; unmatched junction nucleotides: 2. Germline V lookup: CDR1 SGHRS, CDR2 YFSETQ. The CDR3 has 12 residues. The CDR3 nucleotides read TGCGCCAGCAGCGTACAGGGGTATGGCTACACCTTC. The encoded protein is CASSVQGYGYTF. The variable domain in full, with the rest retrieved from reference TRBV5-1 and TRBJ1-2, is KAGVTQTPRYLIKTRGQQVTLSCSPISGHRSVSWYQQTPGQGLQFLFEYFSETQRNKGNFPGRFSGRQFSNSRSEMNVSTLELGDSALYLCASSVQGYGYTFGSGTRLTVV.

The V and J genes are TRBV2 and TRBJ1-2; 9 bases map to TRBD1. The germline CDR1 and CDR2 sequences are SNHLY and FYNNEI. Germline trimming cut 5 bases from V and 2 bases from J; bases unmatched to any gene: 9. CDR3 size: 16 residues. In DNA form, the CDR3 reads TGTGCCAGCAGTCCGGCCCTGGACAGGGGAAACTATGGCTACACCTTC. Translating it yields CASSPALDRGNYGYTF.

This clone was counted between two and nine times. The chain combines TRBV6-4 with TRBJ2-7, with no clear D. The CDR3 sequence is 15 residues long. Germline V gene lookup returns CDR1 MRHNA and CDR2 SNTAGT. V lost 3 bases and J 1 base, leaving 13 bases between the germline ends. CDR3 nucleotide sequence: TGTGCCAGCAGTGAAGCAGCGAGCGCTTCCTACGAGCAGTACTTC. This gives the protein CASSEAASASYEQYF.